This TCR beta chain was retrieved from a study of cytomegalovirus exposure and HLA in healthy donors. This CDR3 has 17 amino acids. Germline V gene sequence: CDR1 SNHLY, CDR2 FYNNEI. With 5 bases removed from V and 2 bases from J, the gap between germline ends came to 20 bases. Study-level points and caveats: HLA alleles showed associations with 15,000 to 20,000 TCR beta sequences in a later analysis, at a 0.05 false discovery rate.

PCR primers comprised 60 Vbeta and 13 Jbeta primers. Using immunoSEQ multiplex PCR, the repertoire was profiled, and TCRdb retains in-frame clones only, with some absent. The sample lists some 240,000 clones, about 90% seen once, with around 1.7% in the top ten. This clone was seen just once. Antigen specificity is unknown. Sequencing was performed on PBMCs. The chain couples TRBV2 to TRBJ2-3; possibly TRBD2 for D (7 bases). This clonotype was obtained from a girl aged 2-9 years in good health and CMV-seronegative. CDR3 protein: CASSPGLAGANTDTQYF. CDR3 coding DNA: TGTGCCAGCAGTCCCGGGCTGGCGGGGGCGAACACAGATACGCAGTATTTT.